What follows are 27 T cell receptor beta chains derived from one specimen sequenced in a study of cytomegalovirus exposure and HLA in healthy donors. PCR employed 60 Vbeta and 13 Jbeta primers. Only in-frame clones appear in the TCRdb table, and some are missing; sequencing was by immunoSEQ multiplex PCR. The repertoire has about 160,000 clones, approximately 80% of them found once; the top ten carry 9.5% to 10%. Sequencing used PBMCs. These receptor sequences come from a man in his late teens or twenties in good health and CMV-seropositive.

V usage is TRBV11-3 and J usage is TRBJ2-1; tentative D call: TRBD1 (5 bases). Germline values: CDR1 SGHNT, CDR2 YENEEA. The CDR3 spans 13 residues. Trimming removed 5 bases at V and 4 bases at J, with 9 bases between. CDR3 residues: CASSETGYNEQFF. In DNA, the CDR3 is TGTGCCAGCAGCGAAACAGGATACAATGAGCAGTTCTTC.

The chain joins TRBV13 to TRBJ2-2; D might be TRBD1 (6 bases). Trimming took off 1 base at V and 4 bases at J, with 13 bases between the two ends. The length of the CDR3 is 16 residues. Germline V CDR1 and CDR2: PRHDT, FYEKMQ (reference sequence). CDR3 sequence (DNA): TGTGCCAGCAGCTTAGCCCAGGGGCGCGGCACCGGGGAGCTGTTTTTT. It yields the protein CASSLAQGRGTGELFF.

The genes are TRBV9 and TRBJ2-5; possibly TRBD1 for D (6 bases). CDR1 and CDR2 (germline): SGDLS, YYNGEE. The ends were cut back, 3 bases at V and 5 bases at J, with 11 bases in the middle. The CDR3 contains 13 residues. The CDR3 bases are TGTGCCAGCAGCGACAGGGTCCACGAGACCCAGTACTTC. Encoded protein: CASSDRVHETQYF. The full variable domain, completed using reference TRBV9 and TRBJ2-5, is DSGVTQTPKHLITATGQRVTLRCSPRSGDLSVYWYQQSLDQGLQFLIQYYNGEERAKGNILERFSAQQFPDLHSELNLSSLELGDSALYFCASSDRVHETQYFGPGTRLLVL.

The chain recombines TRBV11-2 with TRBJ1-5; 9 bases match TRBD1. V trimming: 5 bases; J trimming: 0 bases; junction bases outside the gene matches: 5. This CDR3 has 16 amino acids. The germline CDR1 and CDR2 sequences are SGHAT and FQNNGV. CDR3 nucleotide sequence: TGTGCCAGCAGCCCGGGACAGGGTTTTAGCAATCAGCCCCAGCATTTT. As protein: CASSPGQGFSNQPQHF. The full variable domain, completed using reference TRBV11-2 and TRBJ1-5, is EAGVAQSPRYKIIEKRQSVAFWCNPISGHATLYWYQQILGQGPKLLIQFQNNGVVDDSQLPKDRFSAERLKGVDSTLKIQPAKLEDSAVYLCASSPGQGFSNQPQHFGDGTRLSIL.

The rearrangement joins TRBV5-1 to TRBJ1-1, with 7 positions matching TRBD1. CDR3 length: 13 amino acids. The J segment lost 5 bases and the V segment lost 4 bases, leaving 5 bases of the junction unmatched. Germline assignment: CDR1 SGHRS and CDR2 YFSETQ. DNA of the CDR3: TGCGCCAGCAGCCCCAGGGGGGATACTGAAGCTTTCTTT. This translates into CASSPRGDTEAFF.

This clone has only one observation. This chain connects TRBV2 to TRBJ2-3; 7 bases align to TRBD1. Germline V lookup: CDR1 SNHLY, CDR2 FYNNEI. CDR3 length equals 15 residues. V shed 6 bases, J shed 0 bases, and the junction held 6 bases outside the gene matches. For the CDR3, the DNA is TGTGCCAGCAGCCTAGACAGGGCCAGCACAGATACGCAGTATTTT. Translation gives CASSLDRASTDTQYF.

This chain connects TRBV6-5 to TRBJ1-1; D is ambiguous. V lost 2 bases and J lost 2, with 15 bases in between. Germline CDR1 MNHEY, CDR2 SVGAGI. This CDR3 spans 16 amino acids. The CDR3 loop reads CASSYPPQLGNTEAFF. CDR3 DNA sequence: TGTGCCAGCAGTTACCCCCCTCAGCTAGGTAACACTGAAGCTTTCTTT.

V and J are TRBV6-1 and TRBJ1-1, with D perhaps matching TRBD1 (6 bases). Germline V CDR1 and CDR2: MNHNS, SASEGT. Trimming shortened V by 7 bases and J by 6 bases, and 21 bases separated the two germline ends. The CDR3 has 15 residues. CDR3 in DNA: TGTGCCAGCATGATAAGGACGACAGGCCTACCTGAAGCTTTCTTT. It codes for CASMIRTTGLPEAFF.

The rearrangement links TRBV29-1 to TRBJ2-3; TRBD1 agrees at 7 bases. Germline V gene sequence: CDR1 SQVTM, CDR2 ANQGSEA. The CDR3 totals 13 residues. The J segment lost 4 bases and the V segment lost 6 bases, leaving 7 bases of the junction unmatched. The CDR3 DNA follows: TGCAGCGTCGACAGGGAAGGAGCAGATACGCAGTATTTT. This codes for CSVDREGADTQYF.

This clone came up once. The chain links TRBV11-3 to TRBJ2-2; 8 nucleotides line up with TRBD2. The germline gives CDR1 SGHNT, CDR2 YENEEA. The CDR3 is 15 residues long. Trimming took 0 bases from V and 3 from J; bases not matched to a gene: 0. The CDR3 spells CASSLDGGDTGELFF. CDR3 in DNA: TGTGCCAGCAGCTTAGACGGGGGGGACACCGGGGAGCTGTTTTTT.

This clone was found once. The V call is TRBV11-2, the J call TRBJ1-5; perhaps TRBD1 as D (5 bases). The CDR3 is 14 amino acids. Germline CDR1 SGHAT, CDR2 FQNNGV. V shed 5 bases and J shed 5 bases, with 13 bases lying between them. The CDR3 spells CASSHRQPHQPQHF. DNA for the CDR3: TGTGCCAGCAGCCACCGACAGCCACATCAGCCCCAGCATTTT.

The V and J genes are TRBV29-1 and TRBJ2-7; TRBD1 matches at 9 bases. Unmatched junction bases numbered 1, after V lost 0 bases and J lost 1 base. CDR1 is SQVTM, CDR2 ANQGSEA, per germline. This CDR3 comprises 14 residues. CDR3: CSVEEQGASYEQYF. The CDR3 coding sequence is TGCAGCGTTGAAGAACAGGGGGCTTCCTACGAGCAGTACTTC.

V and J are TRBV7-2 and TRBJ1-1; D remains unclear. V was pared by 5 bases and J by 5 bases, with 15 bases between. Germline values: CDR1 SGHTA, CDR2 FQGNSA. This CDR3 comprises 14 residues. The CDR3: CASSRSRWKTEAFF. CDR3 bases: TGTGCCAGCAGCCGGAGCCGTTGGAAGACTGAAGCTTTCTTT.

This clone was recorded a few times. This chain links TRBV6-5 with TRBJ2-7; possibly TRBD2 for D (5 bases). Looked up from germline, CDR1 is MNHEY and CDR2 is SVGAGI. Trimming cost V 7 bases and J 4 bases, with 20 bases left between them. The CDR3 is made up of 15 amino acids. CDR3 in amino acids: CASKLGPSGVYEQYF. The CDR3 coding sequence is TGTGCCAGCAAGCTAGGGCCCTCCGGGGTATACGAGCAGTACTTC.

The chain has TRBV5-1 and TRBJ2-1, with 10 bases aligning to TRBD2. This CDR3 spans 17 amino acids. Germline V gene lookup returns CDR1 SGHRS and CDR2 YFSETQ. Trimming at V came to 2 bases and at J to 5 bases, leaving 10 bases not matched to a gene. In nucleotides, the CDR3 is TGCGCCAGCAGCTTACTAGCGGGGAGGGCCCTTAACAATGAGCAGTTCTTC. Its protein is CASSLLAGRALNNEQFF.

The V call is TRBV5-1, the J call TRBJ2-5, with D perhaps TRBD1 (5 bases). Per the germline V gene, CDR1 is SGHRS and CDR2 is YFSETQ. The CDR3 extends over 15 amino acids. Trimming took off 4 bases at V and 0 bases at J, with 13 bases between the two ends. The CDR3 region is CASSPRTRNQETQYF. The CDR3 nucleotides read TGCGCCAGCAGCCCCCGGACACGTAACCAAGAGACCCAGTACTTC.

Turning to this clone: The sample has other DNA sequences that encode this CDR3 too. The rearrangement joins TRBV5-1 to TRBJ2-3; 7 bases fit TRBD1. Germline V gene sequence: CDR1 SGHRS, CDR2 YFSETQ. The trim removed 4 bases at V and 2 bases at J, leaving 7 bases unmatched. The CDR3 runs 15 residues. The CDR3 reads CASSLERGPTDTQYF. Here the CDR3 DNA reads TGCGCCAGCAGCCTGGAAAGGGGGCCCACAGATACGCAGTATTTT.

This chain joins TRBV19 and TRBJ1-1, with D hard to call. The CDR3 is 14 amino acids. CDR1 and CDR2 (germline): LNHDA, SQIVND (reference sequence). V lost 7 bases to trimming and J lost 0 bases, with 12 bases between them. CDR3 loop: CASTYQALNTEAFF. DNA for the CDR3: TGTGCCAGTACCTATCAGGCTTTGAACACTGAAGCTTTCTTT.

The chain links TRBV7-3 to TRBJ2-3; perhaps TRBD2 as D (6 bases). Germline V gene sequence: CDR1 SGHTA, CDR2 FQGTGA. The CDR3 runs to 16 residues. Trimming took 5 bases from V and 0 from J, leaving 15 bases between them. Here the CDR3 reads CASSLEAGSSTDTQYF. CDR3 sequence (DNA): TGTGCCAGCAGCCTAGAGGCGGGGAGCAGCACAGATACGCAGTATTTT. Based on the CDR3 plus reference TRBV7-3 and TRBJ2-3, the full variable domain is GAGVSQTPSNKVTEKGKYVELRCDPISGHTALYWYRQSLGQGPEFLIYFQGTGAADDSGLPNDRFFAVRPEGSVSTLKIQRTERGDSAVYLCASSLEAGSSTDTQYFGPGTRLTVL.

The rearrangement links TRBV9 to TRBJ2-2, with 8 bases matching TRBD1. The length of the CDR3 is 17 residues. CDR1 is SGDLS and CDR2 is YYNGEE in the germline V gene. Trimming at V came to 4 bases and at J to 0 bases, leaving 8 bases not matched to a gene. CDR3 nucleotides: TGTGCCAGCAGCTCTCGGACAGGGATGCCGAACACCGGGGAGCTGTTTTTT. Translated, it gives CASSSRTGMPNTGELFF.

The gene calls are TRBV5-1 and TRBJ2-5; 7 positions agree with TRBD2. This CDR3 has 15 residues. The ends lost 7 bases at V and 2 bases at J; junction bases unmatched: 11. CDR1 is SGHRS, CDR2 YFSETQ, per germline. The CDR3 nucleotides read TGCGCCAGCCCGCCCCTGCGGGAGTTACAAGAGACCCAGTACTTC. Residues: CASPPLRELQETQYF.

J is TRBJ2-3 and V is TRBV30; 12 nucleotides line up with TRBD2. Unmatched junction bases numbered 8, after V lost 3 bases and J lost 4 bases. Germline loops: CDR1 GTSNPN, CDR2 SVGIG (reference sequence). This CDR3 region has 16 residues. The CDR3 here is CAWSVTSGGLADTQYF. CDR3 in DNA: TGTGCCTGGAGCGTGACTAGCGGGGGTCTCGCAGATACGCAGTATTTT.

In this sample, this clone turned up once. CDR3 in amino acids: CASSQVRGGPGHEQYF. The CDR3 DNA reads TGCGCCAGCAGCCAAGTTAGGGGAGGCCCGGGCCACGAGCAGTACTTC. The chain is built from TRBV4-1 and TRBJ2-7; tentatively, D is TRBD2 (6 bases). Germline V gene lookup returns CDR1 MGHRA and CDR2 YSYEKL. V was pared by 1 base and J by 5 bases, with 18 bases between. The CDR3 spans 16 residues.

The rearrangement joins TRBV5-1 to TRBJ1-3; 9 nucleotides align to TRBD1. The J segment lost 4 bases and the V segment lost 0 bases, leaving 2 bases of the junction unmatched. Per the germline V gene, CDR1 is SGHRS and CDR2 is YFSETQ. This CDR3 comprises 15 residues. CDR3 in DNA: TGCGCCAGCAGCTTGGACAGGGGGCGAGGAAACACCATATATTTT. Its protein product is CASSLDRGRGNTIYF.

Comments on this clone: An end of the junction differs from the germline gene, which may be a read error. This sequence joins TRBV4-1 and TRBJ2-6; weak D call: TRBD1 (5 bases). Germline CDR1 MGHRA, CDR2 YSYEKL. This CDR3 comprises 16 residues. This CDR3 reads CASSTKLSSGANGLTF. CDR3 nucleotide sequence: TGCGCCAGCAGCACCAAACTAAGCTCTGGGGCCAACGGCCTGACTTTC.

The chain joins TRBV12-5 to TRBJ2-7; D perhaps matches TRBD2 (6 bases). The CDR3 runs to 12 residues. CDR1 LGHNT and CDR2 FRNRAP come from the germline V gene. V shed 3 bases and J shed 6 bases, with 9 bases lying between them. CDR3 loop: CASGFAGPEQYF. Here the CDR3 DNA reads TGTGCTAGTGGTTTTGCGGGGCCCGAGCAGTACTTC. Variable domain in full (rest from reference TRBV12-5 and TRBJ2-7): DARVTQTPRHKVTEMGQEVTMRCQPILGHNTVFWYRQTMMQGLELLAYFRNRAPLDDSGMPKDRFSAEMPDATLATLKIQPSEPRDSAVYFCASGFAGPEQYFGPGTRLTVT.

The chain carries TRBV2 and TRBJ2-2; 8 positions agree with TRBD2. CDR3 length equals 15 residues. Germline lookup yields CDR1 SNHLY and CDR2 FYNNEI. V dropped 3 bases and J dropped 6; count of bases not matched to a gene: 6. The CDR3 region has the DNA TGTGCCAGCAGTGATCGGGGGGGTAGCGCCGGGGAGCTGTTTTTT. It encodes CASSDRGGSAGELFF.